A selection of T cell receptor beta chains follows, all from one sample in a study of T-cell reconstitution after alpha-beta-depleted transplantation in children. TCRdb processed the PCR reads anew with MiXCR; each CDR3 protein has one entry. The table has 450,000 to 700,000 distinct CDR3 sequences, 20% to 30% seen once. The source material was PBMCs, sampled before TCRalphabeta/CD19-depleted stem cell transplant. The receptors here all came from a boy under two years old with Wiskott-Aldrich syndrome, due to receive a stem cell transplant. CDR3s include the opening cysteine and the closing phenylalanine or tryptophan. Each record gives: V gene, J gene, clone size, D gene, CDR3 DNA, CDR3 protein. The D gene is left open where the match is weak. Part of the rows lack a size; the others show once, few, many or a class for expanded clones.

V gene: TRBV20-1; J gene: TRBJ2-7; clone size: NA; D gene: NA; CDR3 DNA: TGCAGTGCTAGAGACGGGACACGTGAGCAGTACTTC; CDR3 protein: CSARDGTREQYF
V gene: TRBV6-2/TRBV6-3; J gene: TRBJ1-1; clone size: few; D gene: TRBD1; CDR3 DNA: TGTGCCAGCAACCCGTGGACAGGGGGGAATCTGAACACTGAAGCTTTCTTT; CDR3 protein: CASNPWTGGNLNTEAFF
V gene: TRBV28; J gene: TRBJ2-1; clone size: NA; D gene: NA; CDR3 DNA: TGTGCCAGCAGTTTTGTGAGACGTCACAATGAGCAGTTCTTC; CDR3 protein: CASSFVRRHNEQFF
V gene: TRBV20-1; J gene: TRBJ2-3; clone size: NA; D gene: TRBD2; CDR3 DNA: TGCTGTGCTAGGACGCGGACTAGCGGATGGGGCACAGATACGCAGTATTTT; CDR3 protein: CCARTRTSGWGTDTQYF
V gene: TRBV27; J gene: TRBJ2-7; clone size: few; D gene: NA; CDR3 DNA: TGTGCCAGCAGTTACGGCGAGCAGTACTTC; CDR3 protein: CASSYGEQYF
V gene: TRBV28; J gene: TRBJ1-5; clone size: NA; D gene: TRBD1; CDR3 DNA: TGTGCCAGCAGCTCGGGACAGCCATATAGCAATCAGCCCCAGCATTTT; CDR3 protein: CASSSGQPYSNQPQHF
V gene: TRBV9; J gene: TRBJ2-1; clone size: NA; D gene: TRBD2; CDR3 DNA: TGTGCCAGCACCAGGGACGGAGCGGGAAATGAGCAGTTCTTC; CDR3 protein: CASTRDGAGNEQFF
V gene: TRBV5-6; J gene: TRBJ2-5; clone size: NA; D gene: TRBD1; CDR3 DNA: TGTGCCAGCAGCTTAGGGGGGGGACAGGGCGAGACCCAGTACTTC; CDR3 protein: CASSLGGGQGETQYF
V gene: TRBV6-5; J gene: TRBJ1-1; clone size: once; D gene: TRBD1; CDR3 DNA: TGTGCCAGCAGTTACGTACAGGGGCGTAACACTGAAGCTTTCTTT; CDR3 protein: CASSYVQGRNTEAFF
V gene: TRBV7-2; J gene: TRBJ2-2; clone size: NA; D gene: NA; CDR3 DNA: TGTGCCAGCAGCTTACAAGGGGGGGGGGAGCTGTTTTTT; CDR3 protein: CASSLQGGGELFF
V gene: TRBV5-1; J gene: TRBJ2-3; clone size: NA; D gene: TRBD1; CDR3 DNA: TGCGCCAGCAGCTCGACAGGGGGTACGCAGTATTTT; CDR3 protein: CASSSTGGTQYF
V gene: TRBV19; J gene: TRBJ2-7; clone size: NA; D gene: NA; CDR3 DNA: TGTGCCAGTAGTTCACTACGATTTACCGAGCAGTACTTC; CDR3 protein: CASSSLRFTEQYF
V gene: TRBV27; J gene: TRBJ2-7; clone size: few; D gene: TRBD2; CDR3 DNA: TGTGCCAGCAGTTCCGGCCCACTGGCGGGAGTATCCTACGAGCAGTACTTC; CDR3 protein: CASSSGPLAGVSYEQYF
V gene: TRBV11-1; J gene: TRBJ2-1; clone size: few; D gene: NA; CDR3 DNA: TGTGCCAGCAGCCTCGACAGGCTCGGACTAGACGTCCTCAATGAGCAGTTCTTC; CDR3 protein: CASSLDRLGLDVLNEQFF
V gene: TRBV25-1; J gene: TRBJ2-5; clone size: NA; D gene: NA; CDR3 DNA: TGTGCCAGCAGTGAATCCGGATACAGTCAAGAGACCCAGTACTTC; CDR3 protein: CASSESGYSQETQYF
V gene: TRBV12-3/TRBV12-4; J gene: TRBJ2-3; clone size: many; D gene: NA; CDR3 DNA: TGTGCCAGCAGTTTCAGGACCGGAGATACGCAGTATTTT; CDR3 protein: CASSFRTGDTQYF
V gene: TRBV5-1; J gene: TRBJ2-1; clone size: NA; D gene: TRBD2; CDR3 DNA: TGCGCCAGCACCACGAATAGCGGGAGGGTAAACAATGAGCAGTTCTTC; CDR3 protein: CASTTNSGRVNNEQFF
V gene: TRBV12-3/TRBV12-4; J gene: TRBJ2-2; clone size: many; D gene: NA; CDR3 DNA: TGTGCCAGCAGTACCGTGGCGAACACCGGGGAGCTGTTTTTT; CDR3 protein: CASSTVANTGELFF
V gene: TRBV27; J gene: TRBJ2-7; clone size: NA; D gene: NA; CDR3 DNA: TGTGCCAGCAGTCCGATAGCCGGGACGGCTTCCTACGAGCAGTACTTC; CDR3 protein: CASSPIAGTASYEQYF
V gene: TRBV2; J gene: TRBJ2-3; clone size: NA; D gene: NA; CDR3 DNA: TGTGCCAGCAGTGGCCGGCCCACAGATACGCAGTATTTT; CDR3 protein: CASSGRPTDTQYF
V gene: TRBV5-1; J gene: TRBJ2-7; clone size: NA; D gene: NA; CDR3 DNA: TGCGCCAGCAGCACAACAGGGAGTTCCTACGAGCAGTACTTC; CDR3 protein: CASSTTGSSYEQYF
V gene: TRBV5-1; J gene: TRBJ2-2; clone size: few; D gene: NA; CDR3 DNA: TGCGCCAGCAGCTTGTACGTCACCGGGGAGCTGTTTTTT; CDR3 protein: CASSLYVTGELFF
V gene: TRBV20-1; J gene: TRBJ2-1; clone size: few; D gene: TRBD2; CDR3 DNA: TGCAGTGCCCCGACTAGCGGGCCCTTGGATGAGCAGTTCTTC; CDR3 protein: CSAPTSGPLDEQFF
V gene: TRBV20-1; J gene: TRBJ2-5; clone size: few; D gene: TRBD2; CDR3 DNA: TGCAGTGCTGTACCGAGACTAGCGGGGCAAGAGACCCAGTACTTC; CDR3 protein: CSAVPRLAGQETQYF